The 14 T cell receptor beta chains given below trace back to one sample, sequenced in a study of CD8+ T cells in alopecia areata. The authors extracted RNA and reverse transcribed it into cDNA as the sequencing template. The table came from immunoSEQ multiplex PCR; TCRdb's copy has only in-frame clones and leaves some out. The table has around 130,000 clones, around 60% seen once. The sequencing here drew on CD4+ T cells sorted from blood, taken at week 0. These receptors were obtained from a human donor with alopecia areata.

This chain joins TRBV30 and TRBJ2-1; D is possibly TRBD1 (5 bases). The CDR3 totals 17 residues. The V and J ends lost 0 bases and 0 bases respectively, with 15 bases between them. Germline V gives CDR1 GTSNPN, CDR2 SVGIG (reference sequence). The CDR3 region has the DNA TGTGCCTGGAGTGTAGGGGTCGGTACCCCCTCCTACAATGAGCAGTTCTTC. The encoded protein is CAWSVGVGTPSYNEQFF. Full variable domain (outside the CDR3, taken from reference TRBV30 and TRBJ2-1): SQTIHQWPATLVQPVGSPLSLECTVEGTSNPNLYWYRQAAGRGLQLLFYSVGIGQISSEVPQNLSASRPQDRQFILSSKKLLLSDSGFYLCAWSVGVGTPSYNEQFFGPGTRLTVL.

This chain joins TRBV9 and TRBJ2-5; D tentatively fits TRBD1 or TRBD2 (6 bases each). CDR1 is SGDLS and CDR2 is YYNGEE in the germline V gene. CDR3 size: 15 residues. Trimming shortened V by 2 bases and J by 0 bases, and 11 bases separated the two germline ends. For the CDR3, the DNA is TGTGCCAGCAGCGTCGCGGGGACAAACCAAGAGACCCAGTACTTC. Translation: CASSVAGTNQETQYF. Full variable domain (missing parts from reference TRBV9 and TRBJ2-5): DSGVTQTPKHLITATGQRVTLRCSPRSGDLSVYWYQQSLDQGLQFLIQYYNGEERAKGNILERFSAQQFPDLHSELNLSSLELGDSALYFCASSVAGTNQETQYFGPGTRLLVL.

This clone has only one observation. The CDR3 protein is CASSLADARQETQYF. DNA for the CDR3: TGTGCCAGCAGCTTGGCGGACGCGCGCCAAGAGACCCAGTACTTC. The J gene is TRBJ2-5, the V gene TRBV5-4; D is undetermined. Germline V gives CDR1 SGHNT, CDR2 YYREEE (reference sequence). V was trimmed by 0 bases and J by 1 base, leaving 10 bases between them. The CDR3 sequence is 15 residues long.

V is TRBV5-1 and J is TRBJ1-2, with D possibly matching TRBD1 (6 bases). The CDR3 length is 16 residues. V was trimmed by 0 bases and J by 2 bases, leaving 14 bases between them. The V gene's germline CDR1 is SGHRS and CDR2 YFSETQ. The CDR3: CASSLGRTAKNYGYTF. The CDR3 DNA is TGCGCCAGCAGCTTGGGCAGGACAGCTAAAAACTATGGCTACACCTTC.

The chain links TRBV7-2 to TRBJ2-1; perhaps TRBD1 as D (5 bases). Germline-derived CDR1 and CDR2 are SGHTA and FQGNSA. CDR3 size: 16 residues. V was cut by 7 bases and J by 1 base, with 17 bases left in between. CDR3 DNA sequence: TGTGCCAGCAACCATAGGGTGGGGCGTTCCTACAATGAGCAGTTCTTC. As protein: CASNHRVGRSYNEQFF. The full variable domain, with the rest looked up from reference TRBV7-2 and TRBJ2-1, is GAGVSQSPSNKVTEKGKDVELRCDPISGHTALYWYRQSLGQGLEFLIYFQGNSAPDKSGLPSDRFSAERTGGSVSTLTIQRTQQEDSAVYLCASNHRVGRSYNEQFFGPGTRLTVL.

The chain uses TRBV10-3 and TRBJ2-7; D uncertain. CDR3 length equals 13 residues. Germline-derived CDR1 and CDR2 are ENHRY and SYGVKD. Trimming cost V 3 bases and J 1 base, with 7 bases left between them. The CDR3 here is CAISDGVSYEQYF. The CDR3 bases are TGTGCCATCAGTGATGGCGTATCCTACGAGCAGTACTTC.

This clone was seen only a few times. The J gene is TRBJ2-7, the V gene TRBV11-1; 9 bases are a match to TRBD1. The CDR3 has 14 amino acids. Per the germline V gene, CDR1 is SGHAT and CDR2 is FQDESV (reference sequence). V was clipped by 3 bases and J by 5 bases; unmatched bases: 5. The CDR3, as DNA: TGTGCCAGCAGCTTCCGGGACAGGGACCACGAGCAGTACTTC. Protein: CASSFRDRDHEQYF.

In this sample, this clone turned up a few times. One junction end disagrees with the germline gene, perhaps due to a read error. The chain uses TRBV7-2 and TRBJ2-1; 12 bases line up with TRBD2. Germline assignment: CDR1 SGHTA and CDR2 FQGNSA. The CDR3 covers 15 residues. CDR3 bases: TGTGCCAGCAGCCTAGCGGGGGGGAGAGAAAATGAGCAGTTCTTC. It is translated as CASSLAGGRENEQFF.

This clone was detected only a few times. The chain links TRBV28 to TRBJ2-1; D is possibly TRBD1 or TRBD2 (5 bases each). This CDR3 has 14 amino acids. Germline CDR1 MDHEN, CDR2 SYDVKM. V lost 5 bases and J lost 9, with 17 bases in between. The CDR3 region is CASSGGRKTGEQFF. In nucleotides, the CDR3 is TGTGCCAGCAGTGGGGGACGGAAGACGGGTGAGCAGTTCTTC.

The CDR3 nucleotides read TGCGCCAGCAGCTTGGATCCGGGCAGGGAGACTGAAGCTTTCTTT. Its translation: CASSLDPGRETEAFF. V gene TRBV5-1 combines with J gene TRBJ1-1; D might be TRBD1 (5 bases). The germline gives CDR1 SGHRS, CDR2 YFSETQ. Trimming took off 0 bases at V and 5 bases at J, with 14 bases between the two ends. The length of the CDR3 is 15 residues.

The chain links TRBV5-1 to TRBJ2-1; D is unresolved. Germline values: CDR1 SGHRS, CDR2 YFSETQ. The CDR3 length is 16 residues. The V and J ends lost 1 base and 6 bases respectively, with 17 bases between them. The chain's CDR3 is CASSLFDFGSGNEQFF. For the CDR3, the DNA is TGCGCCAGCAGCTTGTTCGATTTCGGCAGTGGCAATGAGCAGTTCTTC.

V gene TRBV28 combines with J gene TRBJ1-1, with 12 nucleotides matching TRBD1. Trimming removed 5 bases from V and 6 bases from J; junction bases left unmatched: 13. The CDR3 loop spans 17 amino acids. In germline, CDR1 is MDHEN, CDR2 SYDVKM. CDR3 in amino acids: CASSHQGTGGDRSEAFF. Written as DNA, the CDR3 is TGTGCCAGCAGTCACCAAGGGACAGGGGGCGATAGATCTGAAGCTTTCTTT.

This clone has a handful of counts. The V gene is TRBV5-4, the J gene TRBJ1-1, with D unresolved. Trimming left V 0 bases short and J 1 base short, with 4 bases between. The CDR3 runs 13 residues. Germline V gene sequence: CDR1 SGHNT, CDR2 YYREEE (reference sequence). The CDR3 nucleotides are TGTGCCAGCAGCTTGGTTAGGAACACTGAAGCTTTCTTT. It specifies CASSLVRNTEAFF.

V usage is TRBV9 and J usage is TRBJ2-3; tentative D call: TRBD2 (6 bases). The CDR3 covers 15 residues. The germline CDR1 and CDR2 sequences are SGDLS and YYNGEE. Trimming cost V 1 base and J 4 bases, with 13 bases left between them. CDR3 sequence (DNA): TGTGCCAGCAGCGTATCCCCGGGGGATCCAGATACGCAGTATTTT. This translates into CASSVSPGDPDTQYF.